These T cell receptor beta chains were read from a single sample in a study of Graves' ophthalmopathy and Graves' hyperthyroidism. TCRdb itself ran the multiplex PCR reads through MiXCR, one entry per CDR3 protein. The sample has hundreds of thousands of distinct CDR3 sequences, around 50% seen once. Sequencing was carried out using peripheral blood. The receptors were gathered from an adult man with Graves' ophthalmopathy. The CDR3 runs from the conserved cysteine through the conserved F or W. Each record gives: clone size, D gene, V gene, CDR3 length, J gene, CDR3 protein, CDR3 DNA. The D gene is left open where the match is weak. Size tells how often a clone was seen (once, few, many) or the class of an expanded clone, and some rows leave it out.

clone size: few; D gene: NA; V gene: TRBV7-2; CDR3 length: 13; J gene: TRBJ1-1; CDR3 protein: CASSISTDTEAFF; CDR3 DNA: TGTGCCAGCAGCATTAGTACGGACACTGAAGCTTTCTTT
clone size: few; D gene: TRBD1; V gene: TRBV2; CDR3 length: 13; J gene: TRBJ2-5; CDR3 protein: CASSPDREETQYF; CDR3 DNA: TGTGCCAGCAGTCCTGACAGGGAAGAGACCCAGTACTTC
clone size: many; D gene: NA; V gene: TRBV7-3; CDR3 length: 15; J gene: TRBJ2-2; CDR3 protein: CASSSSVQATGELFF; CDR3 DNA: TGTGCCAGCAGCTCCTCAGTCCAGGCCACCGGGGAGCTGTTTTTT
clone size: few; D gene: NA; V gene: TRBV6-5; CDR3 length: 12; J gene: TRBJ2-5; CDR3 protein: CASSPVGETQYF; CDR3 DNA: TGTGCCAGCAGTCCGGTCGGGGAGACCCAGTACTTC
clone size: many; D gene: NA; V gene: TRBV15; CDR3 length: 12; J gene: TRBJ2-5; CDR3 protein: CATSRDFRTQYF; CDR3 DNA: TGTGCCACCAGCAGAGATTTCCGGACCCAGTACTTC
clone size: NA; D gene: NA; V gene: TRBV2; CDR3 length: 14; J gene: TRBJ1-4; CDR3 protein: CASSLVTGREKLFF; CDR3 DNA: TGTGCCAGCAGCTTGGTTACAGGGCGAGAAAAACTGTTTTTT
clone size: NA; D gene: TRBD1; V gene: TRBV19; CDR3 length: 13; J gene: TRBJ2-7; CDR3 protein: CASSTGTVNEQHF; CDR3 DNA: TGTGCCAGTAGTACCGGGACAGTCAACGAGCAGCACTTC
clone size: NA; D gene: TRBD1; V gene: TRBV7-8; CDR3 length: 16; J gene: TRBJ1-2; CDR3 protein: CASRPTRDRGSYGYTF; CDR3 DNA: TGTGCCAGCAGGCCTACCCGGGACAGGGGTTCCTATGGCTACACCTTC
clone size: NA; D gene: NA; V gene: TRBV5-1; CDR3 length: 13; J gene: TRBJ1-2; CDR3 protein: CASSLYLSYGYTF; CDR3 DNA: TGCGCCAGCAGCTTGTACCTGAGCTATGGCTACACCTTC
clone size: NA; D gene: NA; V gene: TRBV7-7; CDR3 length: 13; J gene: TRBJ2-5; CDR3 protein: CASSSYGEGTQYF; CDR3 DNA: TGTGCTAGCAGCTCCTATGGGGAAGGGACCCAGTACTTC
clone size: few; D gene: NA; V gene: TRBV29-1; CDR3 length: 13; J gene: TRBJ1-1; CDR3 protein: CSVDGTMNTEAFF; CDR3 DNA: TGCAGCGTTGATGGGACCATGAACACTGAAGCTTTCTTT
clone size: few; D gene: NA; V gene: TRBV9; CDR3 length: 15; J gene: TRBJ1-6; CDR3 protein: CASSVGDTYNSPLHF; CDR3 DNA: TGTGCCAGCAGCGTAGGGGACACATATAATTCACCCCTCCACTTT
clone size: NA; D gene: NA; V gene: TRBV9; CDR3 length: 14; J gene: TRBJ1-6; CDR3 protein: CASSARGGNSPLHF; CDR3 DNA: TGTGCCAGCAGCGCAAGGGGGGGTAATTCACCCCTCCACTTT
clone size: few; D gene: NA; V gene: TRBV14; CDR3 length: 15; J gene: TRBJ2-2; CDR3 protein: CASSAWPSNTGELFF; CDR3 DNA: TGTGCCAGCAGTGCGTGGCCCTCGAACACCGGGGAGCTGTTTTTT
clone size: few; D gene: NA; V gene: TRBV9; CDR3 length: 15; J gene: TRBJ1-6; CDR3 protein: CASSVRASYNSPLHF; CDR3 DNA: TGTGCCAGCAGCGTAAGGGCGTCCTATAATTCACCCCTCCACTTT
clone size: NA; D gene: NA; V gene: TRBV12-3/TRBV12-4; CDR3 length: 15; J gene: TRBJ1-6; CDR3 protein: CASSERQGGDSPLHF; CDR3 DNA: TGTGCCAGCAGTGAAAGGCAGGGAGGTGATTCACCCCTCCACTTT
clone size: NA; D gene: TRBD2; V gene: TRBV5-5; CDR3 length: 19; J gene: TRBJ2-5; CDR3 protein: CASSLEGSGRAVREETQYF; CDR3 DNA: TGTGCCAGCAGCTTGGAGGGTAGCGGGAGGGCCGTTCGCGAAGAGACCCAGTACTTC
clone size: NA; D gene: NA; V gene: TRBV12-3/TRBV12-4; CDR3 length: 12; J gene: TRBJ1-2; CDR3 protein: CASNRPAYGYTF; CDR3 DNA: TGTGCCAGCAACAGGCCAGCCTATGGCTACACCTTC
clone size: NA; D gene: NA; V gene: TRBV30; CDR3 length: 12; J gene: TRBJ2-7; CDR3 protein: CAWIAGPYEQYF; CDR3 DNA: TGTGCCTGGATCGCTGGACCCTACGAGCAGTACTTC
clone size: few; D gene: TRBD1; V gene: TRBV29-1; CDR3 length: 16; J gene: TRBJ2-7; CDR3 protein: CSVEGLRTGLVYEQYF; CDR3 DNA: TGCAGCGTTGAAGGACTCCGGACAGGGCTTGTTTACGAGCAGTACTTC
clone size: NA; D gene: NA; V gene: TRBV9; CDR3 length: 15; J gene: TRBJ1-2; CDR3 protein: CASSEVWGPSYGYTF; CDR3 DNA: TGTGCCAGCAGCGAGGTTTGGGGCCCCAGCTATGGCTACACCTTC
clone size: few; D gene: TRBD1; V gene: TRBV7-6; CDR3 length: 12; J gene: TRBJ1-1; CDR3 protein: CASSSTGGGAFF; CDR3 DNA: TGTGCCAGCAGCTCGACAGGGGGCGGTGCTTTCTTT
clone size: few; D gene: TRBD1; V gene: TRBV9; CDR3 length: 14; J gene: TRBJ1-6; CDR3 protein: CASSSTGNNSPLHF; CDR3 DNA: TGTGCCAGCAGCTCGACAGGGAATAATTCACCCCTCCACTTT
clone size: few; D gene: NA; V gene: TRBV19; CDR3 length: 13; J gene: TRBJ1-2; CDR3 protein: CASGTIHLYGYTF; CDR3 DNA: TGTGCCAGTGGGACCATTCATCTCTATGGCTACACCTTC
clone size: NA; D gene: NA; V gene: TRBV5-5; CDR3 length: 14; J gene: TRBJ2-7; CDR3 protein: CASSLSLASYEQYF; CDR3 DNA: TGTGCCAGCAGCTTGTCACTGGCCTCCTACGAGCAGTACTTC
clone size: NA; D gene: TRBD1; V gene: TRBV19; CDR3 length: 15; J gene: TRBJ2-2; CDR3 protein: CASNIGQGRAGELFF; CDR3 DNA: TGTGCCAGTAACATAGGACAGGGGAGGGCCGGGGAGCTGTTTTTT
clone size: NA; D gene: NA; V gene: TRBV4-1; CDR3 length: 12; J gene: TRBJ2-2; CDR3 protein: CASSQDGEELFF; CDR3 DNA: TGCGCCAGCAGCCAAGACGGGGAGGAGCTGTTTTTT
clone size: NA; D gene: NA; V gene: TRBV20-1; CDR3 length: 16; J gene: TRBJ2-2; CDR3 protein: CSARGLEGLYTGELFF; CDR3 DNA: TGCAGTGCTAGAGGTCTTGAGGGACTGTACACCGGGGAGCTGTTTTTT
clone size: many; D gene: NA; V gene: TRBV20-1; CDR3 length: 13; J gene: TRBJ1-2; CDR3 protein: CSANARWDRGYTF; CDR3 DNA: TGCAGTGCTAACGCCAGGTGGGATCGCGGCTACACCTTC
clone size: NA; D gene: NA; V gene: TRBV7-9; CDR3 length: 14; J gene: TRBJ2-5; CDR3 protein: CASSRTGEVETQYF; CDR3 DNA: TGTGCCAGCAGCCGTACAGGGGAGGTAGAGACCCAGTACTTC
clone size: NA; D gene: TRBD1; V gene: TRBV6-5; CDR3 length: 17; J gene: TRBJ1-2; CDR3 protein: CASSYPGQGSRKYGYTF; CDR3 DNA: TGTGCCAGCAGTTACCCCGGACAGGGAAGTAGAAAGTATGGCTACACCTTC
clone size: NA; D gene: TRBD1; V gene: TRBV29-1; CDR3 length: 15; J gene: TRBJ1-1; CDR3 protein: CSVDETGGMNTEAFF; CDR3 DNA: TGCAGCGTTGACGAGACAGGGGGCATGAACACTGAAGCTTTCTTT
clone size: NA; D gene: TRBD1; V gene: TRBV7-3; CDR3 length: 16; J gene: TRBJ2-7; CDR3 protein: CASSSEGQGSSYEQYF; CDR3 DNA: TGTGCCAGCAGCTCAGAGGGACAGGGAAGCTCCTACGAGCAGTACTTC
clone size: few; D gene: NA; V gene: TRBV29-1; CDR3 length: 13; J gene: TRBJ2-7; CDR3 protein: CSVQRGGGREQYF; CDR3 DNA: TGCAGCGTCCAGAGGGGGGGGGGACGTGAGCAGTACTTC
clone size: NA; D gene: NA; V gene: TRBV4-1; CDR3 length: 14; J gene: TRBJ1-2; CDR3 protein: CASSQAPSNYGYTF; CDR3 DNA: TGCGCCAGCAGCCAAGCCCCTTCTAACTATGGCTACACCTTC
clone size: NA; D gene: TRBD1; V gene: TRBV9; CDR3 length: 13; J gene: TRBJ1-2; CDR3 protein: CASSMRTGDGYTF; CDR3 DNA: TGTGCCAGCAGCATGAGGACAGGGGATGGCTACACCTTC
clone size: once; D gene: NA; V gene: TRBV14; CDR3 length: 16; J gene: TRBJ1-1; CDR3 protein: CASSQDLWGMNTEAFF; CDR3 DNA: TGTGCCAGCAGCCAAGATCTGTGGGGGATGAACACTGAAGCTTTCTTT
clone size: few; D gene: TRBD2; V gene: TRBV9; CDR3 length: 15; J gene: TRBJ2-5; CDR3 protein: CASSASGGAGETQYF; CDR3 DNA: TGTGCCAGCAGCGCTAGCGGGGGGGCCGGGGAGACCCAGTACTTC
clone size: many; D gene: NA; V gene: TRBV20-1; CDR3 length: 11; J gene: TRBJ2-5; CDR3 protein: CGPQYQETQYF; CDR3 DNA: TGTGGACCCCAGTACCAAGAGACCCAGTACTTC
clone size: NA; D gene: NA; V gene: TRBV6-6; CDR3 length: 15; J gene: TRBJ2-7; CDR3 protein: CASSYTRDMGYEQYF; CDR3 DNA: TGTGCCAGCAGTTACACAAGGGACATGGGGTACGAGCAGTACTTC
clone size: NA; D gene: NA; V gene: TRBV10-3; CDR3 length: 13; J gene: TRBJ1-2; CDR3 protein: CAISDSRAYGYTF; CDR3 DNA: TGTGCCATCAGTGACTCCAGGGCCTATGGCTACACCTTC
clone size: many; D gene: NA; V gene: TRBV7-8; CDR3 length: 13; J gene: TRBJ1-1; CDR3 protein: CASRLGGGTEAFF; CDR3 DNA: TGTGCCAGCAGACTAGGGGGGGGCACTGAAGCTTTCTTT
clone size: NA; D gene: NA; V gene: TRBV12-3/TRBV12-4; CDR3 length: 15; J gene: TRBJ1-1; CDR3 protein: CASSPPRGMYTEAFF; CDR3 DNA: TGTGCCAGCAGCCCTCCACGGGGTATGTACACTGAAGCTTTCTTT
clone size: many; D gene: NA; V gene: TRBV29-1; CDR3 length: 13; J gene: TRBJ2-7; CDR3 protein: CSVQLMASYEQYF; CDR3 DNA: TGCAGCGTTCAACTAATGGCCTCCTACGAGCAGTACTTC
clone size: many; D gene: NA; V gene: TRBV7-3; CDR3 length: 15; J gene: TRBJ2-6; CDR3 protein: CASSSGWSGANVLTF; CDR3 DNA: TGTGCCAGCAGCTCAGGGTGGTCTGGGGCCAACGTCCTGACTTTC
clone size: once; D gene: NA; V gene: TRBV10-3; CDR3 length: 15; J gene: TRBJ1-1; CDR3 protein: CATKGTSIGGTEAFF; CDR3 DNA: TGTGCCACCAAGGGGACCTCGATCGGGGGCACTGAAGCTTTCTTT
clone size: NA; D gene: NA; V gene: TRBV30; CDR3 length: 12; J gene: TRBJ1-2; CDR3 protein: CAWSLPGGGYTF; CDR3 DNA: TGTGCCTGGAGTCTCCCCGGTGGGGGCTACACCTTC
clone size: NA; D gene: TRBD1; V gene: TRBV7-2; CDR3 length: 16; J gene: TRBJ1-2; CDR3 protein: CASSFRGTEESYGYTF; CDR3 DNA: TGTGCCAGCAGCTTTCGCGGGACAGAAGAATCCTATGGCTACACCTTC
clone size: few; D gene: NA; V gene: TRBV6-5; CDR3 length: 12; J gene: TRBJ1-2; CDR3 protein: CATSEAAYGYTF; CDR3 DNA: TGTGCCACCTCGGAGGCCGCCTATGGCTACACCTTC
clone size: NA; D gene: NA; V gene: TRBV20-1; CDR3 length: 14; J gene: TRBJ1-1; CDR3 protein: CSARDFRQNTEAFF; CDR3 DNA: TGCAGTGCTAGAGACTTTAGGCAAAACACTGAAGCTTTCTTT
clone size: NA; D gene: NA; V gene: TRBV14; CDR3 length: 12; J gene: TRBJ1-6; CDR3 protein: CASSQRPDTLHF; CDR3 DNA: TGTGCCAGCAGCCAAAGGCCCGACACCCTCCACTTT
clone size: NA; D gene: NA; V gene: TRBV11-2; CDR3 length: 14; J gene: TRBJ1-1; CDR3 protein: CASSSQTRRAEAFF; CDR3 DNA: TGTGCCAGCAGCTCCCAGACTCGCAGAGCTGAAGCTTTCTTT
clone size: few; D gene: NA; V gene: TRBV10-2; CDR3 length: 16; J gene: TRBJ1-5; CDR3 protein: CASSESRQSHNQPQHF; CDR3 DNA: TGCGCCAGCAGTGAATCACGACAATCCCACAATCAGCCCCAGCATTTT
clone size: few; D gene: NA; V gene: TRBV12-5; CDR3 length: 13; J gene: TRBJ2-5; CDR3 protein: CASGFGLQETQYF; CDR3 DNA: TGTGCTAGTGGTTTTGGCTTACAAGAGACCCAGTACTTC
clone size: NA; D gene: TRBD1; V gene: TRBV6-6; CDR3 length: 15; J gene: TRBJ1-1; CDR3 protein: CASSPGGAGGTEAFF; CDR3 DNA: TGTGCCAGCAGTCCAGGGGGCGCGGGAGGCACTGAAGCTTTCTTT
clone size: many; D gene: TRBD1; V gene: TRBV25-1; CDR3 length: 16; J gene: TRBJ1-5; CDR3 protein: CASSDNRGKSNQPQHF; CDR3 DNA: TGTGCCAGCAGTGACAACAGGGGGAAGAGCAATCAGCCCCAGCATTTT
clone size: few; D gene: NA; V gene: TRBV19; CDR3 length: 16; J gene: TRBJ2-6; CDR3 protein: CASSIGGAAGANVLTF; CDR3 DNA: TGTGCCAGTAGTATAGGTGGGGCGGCTGGGGCCAACGTCCTGACTTTC
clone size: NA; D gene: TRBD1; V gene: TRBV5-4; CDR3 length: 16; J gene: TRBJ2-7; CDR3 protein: CASSLGISGGLGGQYF; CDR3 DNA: TGTGCCAGCAGCTTGGGGATATCAGGGGGCTTGGGTGGGCAGTACTTC